This note documents a single TCR beta chain sequence. The antigen is not known. Clones were sequenced by immunoSEQ multiplex PCR, and TCRdb holds only the in-frame ones, with some missing. The repertoire holds approximately 7,800 clones, with about 88% as singletons. This entry is derived from a study of stem cell transplantation in POMP-related autoinflammatory disease. Study-level background: Defective thymoproteasomes were hypothesized to impair CD8+ T-cell positive selection. Before transplant, CD4+ T cells skewed naive and CD8+ proportions were low.

Study results and caveats: In patients with PRAID, every analyzed T-cell subset tended to show lower diversity and higher clonality. Unique TRB V-J gene pairings were limited in number in patients with PRAID.

This CDR3 contains 14 residues. The clonotype comes from a human patient with POMP-related autoinflammation and immune dysregulation (PRAID). The graft donor may be the source of some T cells. This chain uses TRBV21-1 with TRBJ1-5; the DNA was not used to check the table's D call, TRBD1. TRBV21-1 is a recognized pseudogene. This specimen was CD8+ T cells from PBMCs, taken after stem cell transplantation. The CDR3 is CASNDVQGNQPQHF. The CDR3 DNA sequence: TGTGCCAGCAATGATGTACAGGGGAATCAGCCCCAGCATTTT.